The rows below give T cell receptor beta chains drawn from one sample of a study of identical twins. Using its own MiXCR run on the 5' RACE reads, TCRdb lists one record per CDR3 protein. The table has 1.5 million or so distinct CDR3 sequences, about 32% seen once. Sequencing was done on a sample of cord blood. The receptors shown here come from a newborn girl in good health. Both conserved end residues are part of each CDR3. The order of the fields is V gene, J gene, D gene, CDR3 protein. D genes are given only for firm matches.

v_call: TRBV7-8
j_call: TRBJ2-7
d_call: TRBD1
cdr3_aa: CASSFLGRTGAVYEQYF

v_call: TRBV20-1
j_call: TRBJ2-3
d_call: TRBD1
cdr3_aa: CSARTGFPDTQYF

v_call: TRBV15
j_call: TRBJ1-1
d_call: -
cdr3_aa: CATSGRREGTEAFF

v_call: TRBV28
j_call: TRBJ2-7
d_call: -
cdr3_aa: CASSSRQVGHYEQYF

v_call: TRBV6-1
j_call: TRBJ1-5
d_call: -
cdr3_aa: CASSESGGDGQPQHF

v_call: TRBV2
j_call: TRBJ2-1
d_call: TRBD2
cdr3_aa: CASRGLAGGVEQFF

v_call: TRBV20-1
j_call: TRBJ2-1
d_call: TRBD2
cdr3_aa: CSASTGTTYNEQFF

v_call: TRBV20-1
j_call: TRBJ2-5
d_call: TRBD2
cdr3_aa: CSARGSAGEETQYF

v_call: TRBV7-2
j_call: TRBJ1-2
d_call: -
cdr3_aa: CASSYPTGIVGYTF

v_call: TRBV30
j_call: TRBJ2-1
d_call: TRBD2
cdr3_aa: CACMRGTSSYNEQFF

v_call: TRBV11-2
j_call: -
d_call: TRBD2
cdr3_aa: CASSLGGGYYNEQYF

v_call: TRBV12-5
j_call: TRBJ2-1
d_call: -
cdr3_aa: CASGLVTSNEQFF

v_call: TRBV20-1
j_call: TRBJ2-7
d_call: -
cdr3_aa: CSASLPGVYSYEQYF

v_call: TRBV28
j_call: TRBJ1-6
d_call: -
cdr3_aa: CASSLSQGLGSSPLHF

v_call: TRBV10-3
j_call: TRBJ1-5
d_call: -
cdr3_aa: CAISESSLPQVGGQPQHF

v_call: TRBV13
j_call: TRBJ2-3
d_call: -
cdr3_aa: CASSRDERGTDTQYF

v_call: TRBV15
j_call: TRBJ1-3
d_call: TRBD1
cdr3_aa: CATSRDLGTVDGNTIYF

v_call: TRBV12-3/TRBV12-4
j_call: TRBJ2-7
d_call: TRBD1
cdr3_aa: CASSLSGTGGLEQYF

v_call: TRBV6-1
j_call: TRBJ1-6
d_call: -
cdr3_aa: CASSEAVRASPLHF

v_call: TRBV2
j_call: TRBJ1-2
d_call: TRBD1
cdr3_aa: CASSERQGNYGYTF